This TCR beta chain was captured by sequencing in a study of human T cells and chemical hapten exposure. The wider study: Across samples, TCR yields varied, mostly owing to small differences in pooled library volumes.

General observations from the study: Expanded TCRs produced significantly more large CDR3 similarity clusters than controls did.

Germline V gene lookup returns CDR1 KGHSH and CDR2 LQKENI. The V end lost 2 bases, the J end lost 6 bases, and 8 bases lay between the germline ends. This CDR3 comprises 14 residues. TCRdb reprocessed the RACE reads via MiXCR and lists one record per CDR3 protein. The sample has roughly 82,000 distinct CDR3 sequences, over 9.5% seen once; the top ten hold 3.5%. The time point denotes: patch test 1, 2 weeks after DPC sensitization. The treatment was: therapeutic diphenylcyclopropenone sensitization with weekly scalp DPC. This clonotype turned up a few times. Antigen unknown. The sequence was collected from a woman aged 60 to 75 with alopecia areata. Some clones in this sample may be carry-over from other donors' samples. The source material was whole blood, sampled in connection with sensitization to the hapten diphenylcyclopropenone (DPC). The chain recombines TRBV18 with TRBJ1-6; TRBD1 might be the D (5 bases). CDR3 nucleotide sequence: TGTGCCAGCTCACCAACGGACACTAATTCACCCCTCCACTTT. Protein: CASSPTDTNSPLHF.